This TCR beta chain was observed in a study of T cells in Graves' hyperthyroidism and ophthalmopathy. This clonotype was recorded at least ten times. Diagnosis rested on symptoms, serum thyroxine and TRAb, thyroid ultrasound, and orbital computed tomography. TCR beta CDR3 region amplification was performed from RNA transcripts. The HTBI set primed first-round TCR CDR3 RT-PCR. One entry per CDR3 protein, called by TCRdb with MiXCR from the multiplex PCR reads. The sample carries 600,000 to 650,000 distinct CDR3 sequences, around 15% recorded once. V dropped 7 bases and J dropped 0 bases, with 18 bases sitting between them. Germline assignment: CDR1 MDHEN and CDR2 SYDVKM. The CDR3 totals 17 residues.

The origin of this receptor is a woman between 25 and 40 years old with Graves' hyperthyroidism. The material sequenced was blood. The gene calls are TRBV28 and TRBJ2-2, with a weak D call TRBD1 (5 bases). CDR3 in amino acids: CASKLDSTYSNTGELFF. The CDR3 nucleotides read TGTGCCAGCAAACTCGACAGTACCTATTCGAACACCGGGGAGCTGTTTTTT.